The 23 T cell receptor beta chains in this list originate from one sample, sequenced in a study of blood T cell repertoires in COVID-19. The data were produced by immunoSEQ multiplex PCR, yet TCRdb's version contains in-frame clones alone and is incomplete. The repertoire holds roughly 400,000 clones, with roughly 89% as singletons. Material: PBMCs or T cells enriched from blood (not recorded which). The receptors shown here come from a woman aged 45-59 years who had recovered from COVID-19.

The CDR3 DNA reads TGCGCCAGCAGTTCGAGGAAACAGGGGATGGATTCACCCCTCCACTTT. Amino acids: CASSSRKQGMDSPLHF. The rearrangement links TRBV5-1 to TRBJ1-6, with 7 bases identical to TRBD1. With V trimmed by 5 bases and J by 8 bases, 13 bases remained unmatched. The CDR3 contains 16 residues. CDR1 and CDR2 from the germline V gene are SGHRS and YFSETQ.

The rearrangement links TRBV23-1 to TRBJ2-2; 8 bases line up with TRBD2. TRBV23-1 counts as an open reading frame of uncertain function. V lost 0 bases, J lost 4 bases, and 10 bases stayed unmatched. The CDR3 loop spans 18 amino acids. The chain's CDR3 is CASSQSTPGGPVTGELFF. The CDR3 DNA reads as TGCGCCAGCAGTCAATCGACCCCGGGGGGGCCGGTCACCGGGGAGCTGTTTTTT.

This clone was seen ten or more times. This chain joins TRBV2 and TRBJ1-2; D not resolved. CDR1 is SNHLY and CDR2 is FYNNEI in the germline V gene. V was pared by 3 bases and J by 4 bases, with 9 bases between. CDR3 length equals 13 residues. CDR3 protein: CASSEGRFYGYTF. CDR3 DNA: TGTGCCAGCAGTGAGGGCAGATTCTATGGCTACACCTTC.

This sequence joins TRBV19 and TRBJ1-2; D possibly corresponds to TRBD1 (6 bases). The CDR3 is made up of 15 amino acids. Trimming took off 5 bases at V and 5 bases at J, with 18 bases between the two ends. Germline V gives CDR1 LNHDA, CDR2 SQIVND (reference sequence). Written as DNA, the CDR3 is TGTGCCAGTAGTCCCCCCTGGGACAACTATTATGGCTACACCTTC. Residues: CASSPPWDNYYGYTF.

The sample holds a few counts of this clone. The chain joins TRBV6-5 to TRBJ1-5; 9 bases are a match to TRBD1. The germline CDR1 and CDR2 sequences are MNHEY and SVGAGI. The CDR3 sequence is 13 residues long. V lost 6 bases to trimming and J lost 7 bases; unmatched junction nucleotides: 4. This CDR3 is CASSGQGWQPQHF. In DNA, the CDR3 is TGTGCCAGCAGCGGACAGGGGTGGCAGCCCCAGCATTTT.

The chain has TRBV19 and TRBJ2-1, with 10 bases identical to TRBD1. The ends lost 7 bases at V and 8 bases at J; junction bases unmatched: 11. The CDR3 length is 15 residues. Germline loops: CDR1 LNHDA, CDR2 SQIVND (reference sequence). CDR3 DNA sequence: TGTGCCAGTACTAGCGTCGGGACAGGGGTCTATGAGCAGTTCTTC. This sequence encodes CASTSVGTGVYEQFF.

V gene TRBV6-2 or TRBV6-3 combines with J gene TRBJ1-6; D is unresolved. Deletions cut 2 bases from V and 7 bases from J, with 9 bases between. The CDR3 consists of 14 residues. Germline-derived CDR1 and CDR2 are MNHEY and SVGEGT. CDR3 coding DNA: TGTGCCAGCAGTTACGAAGTCGAGAATTCACCCCTCCACTTT. Its translation is CASSYEVENSPLHF.

The CDR3 sequence is CSVGRGVEDTQYF. Here the CDR3 DNA reads TGCAGCGTTGGGCGGGGGGTTGAAGATACGCAGTATTTT. V gene TRBV29-1 combines with J gene TRBJ2-3; 8 bases agree with TRBD2. J was trimmed by 5 bases and V by 4 bases; bases with no gene match: 5. Per germline, CDR1 SQVTM and CDR2 ANQGSEA. This CDR3 contains 13 residues.

The rearrangement joins TRBV2 to TRBJ1-2; no firm D call. Germline CDR1 reads SNHLY; CDR2 reads FYNNEI. V was pared by 2 bases and J by 8 bases, with 6 bases between. This CDR3 region has 11 residues. CDR3 nucleotide sequence: TGTGCCAGCAGTGAAAGCGGAGGCTACACCTTC. Translated, it gives CASSESGGYTF.

The V call is TRBV18, the J call TRBJ2-2, with D possibly matching TRBD2 (6 bases). The germline V gene has CDR1 KGHSH and CDR2 LQKENI. Trimming cost V 3 bases and J 2 bases, with 13 bases left between them. This CDR3 comprises 16 residues. CDR3 in amino acids: CASSPPGLTNTGELFF. CDR3 nucleotide sequence: TGTGCCAGCTCACCGCCGGGACTTACCAACACCGGGGAGCTGTTTTTT.

The CDR3 bases are TGTGCCAGCAGCATTCGGGACAGGGTGTTATCTTTACCCCTCCACTTT. Protein sequence: CASSIRDRVLSLPLHF. The rearrangement joins TRBV21-1 to TRBJ1-6; the table gives TRBD1 as D, unverified against the DNA. TRBV21-1 is annotated as a pseudogene. This CDR3 is built from 16 residues.

This CDR3 reads CASQLSRDTKGSGELFF. CDR3 bases: TGTGCCAGCCAACTCAGCCGGGACACCAAAGGGTCCGGGGAGCTGTTTTTT. The chain employs TRBV5-4 and TRBJ2-2; possibly TRBD1 for D (6 bases). V was pared by 7 bases and J by 6 bases, with 25 bases between. Germline loops: CDR1 SGHNT, CDR2 YYREEE (reference sequence). The CDR3 length is 17 residues.

The rearrangement joins TRBV6-5 to TRBJ1-2, with TRBD1 identical over 7 bases. From germline, CDR1 is MNHEY and CDR2 SVGAGI. V was clipped by 7 bases and J by 4 bases; unmatched bases: 6. This CDR3 has 13 amino acids. CDR3 bases: TGTGCCAGCATTTCCGGGACAGTCTATGGCTACACCTTC. Translating gives CASISGTVYGYTF.

Worth noting for this clone: This sample includes further DNA sequences coding for the same CDR3. The V and J genes are TRBV2 and TRBJ1-3; 7 nucleotides agree with TRBD1. CDR1 is SNHLY and CDR2 is FYNNEI in the germline V gene. CDR3 length equals 14 residues. Trimming at V came to 8 bases and at J to 1 base, leaving 5 bases not matched to a gene. CDR3 in amino acids: CASSGQLSGNTIYF. CDR3 bases: TGTGCCAGCTCGGGACAGCTATCTGGAAACACCATATATTTT.

V usage is TRBV9 and J usage is TRBJ1-4; TRBD1 matches 9 bases. Germline CDR1 and CDR2: SGDLS and YYNGEE. Trimming removed 3 bases from V and 8 bases from J; junction bases left unmatched: 11. The CDR3 contains 16 residues. This CDR3 reads CASSAAWGQGAEKLFF. The DNA for the CDR3 is TGTGCCAGCAGCGCTGCCTGGGGACAGGGCGCCGAAAAACTGTTTTTT.

The V call is TRBV28, the J call TRBJ2-2; 8 bases match TRBD2. J gave up 5 bases and V 7 bases, and 6 bases lay outside the gene matches. In germline, CDR1 is MDHEN, CDR2 SYDVKM. The CDR3 is made up of 14 amino acids. DNA for the CDR3: TGTGCCAGCACCCTGGCGGGGGGTACCGGGGAGCTGTTTTTT. Its protein is CASTLAGGTGELFF.

The chain has TRBV6-2 or TRBV6-3 and TRBJ1-5; 8 nucleotides agree with TRBD1. This CDR3 region has 15 residues. CDR1 and CDR2 (germline): MNHEY, SVGEGT. The V gene end was trimmed by 2 bases and the J gene end by 4 bases; junction bases not matched to a gene: 4. CDR3 in DNA: TGTGCCAGCAGTTACCCGACAGGGGTAAATCAGCCCCAGCATTTT. The encoded protein is CASSYPTGVNQPQHF.

The chain combines TRBV7-9 with TRBJ1-4; a weak D match, TRBD1 (6 bases). Germline-derived CDR1 and CDR2 are SEHNR and FQNEAQ (reference sequence). The CDR3 totals 19 residues. Trimming removed 5 bases from V and 3 bases from J, with 25 bases in between. In DNA, the CDR3 is TGTGCCAGCAGCCCGACCAATGACAGGCAGCAAGGACCTAATGAAAAACTGTTTTTT. This translates into CASSPTNDRQQGPNEKLFF.

The V gene is TRBV12-5, the J gene TRBJ2-2; D perhaps matches TRBD2 (6 bases). Trimming pared 0 bases from V and 5 bases from J, leaving 13 bases between. This CDR3 comprises 16 residues. Germline V gives CDR1 LGHNT, CDR2 FRNRAP. The CDR3 sequence: CASGLVRGIGTGELFF. The CDR3 DNA follows: TGTGCTAGTGGTTTGGTACGGGGGATTGGGACCGGGGAGCTGTTTTTT.

The J gene is TRBJ2-7, the V gene TRBV2, with 10 bases fitting TRBD1. The trim removed 4 bases at V and 6 bases at J, leaving 6 bases unmatched. The CDR3 runs to 14 residues. CDR1 SNHLY and CDR2 FYNNEI come from the germline V gene. CDR3 protein: CASSGGQGISEQYF. The CDR3 region has the DNA TGTGCCAGCAGTGGGGGACAGGGGATAAGCGAGCAGTACTTC.

This clone was observed a few times. In the same sample, other DNA sequences code for this CDR3. The chain joins TRBV30 to TRBJ1-1; TRBD1 aligns across 7 bases. The germline CDR1 and CDR2 sequences are GTSNPN and SVGIG (reference sequence). V lost 4 bases, J lost 2 bases, and 1 base stayed unmatched. This CDR3 is built from 12 residues. CDR3 residues: CAWNRGNTEAFF. The CDR3 DNA reads as TGTGCCTGGAACAGGGGCAACACTGAAGCTTTCTTT.

The CDR3 DNA reads TGTGCCAGCAGTTTACTCGGAGATACGCAGTATTTT. Its protein product is CASSLLGDTQYF. This chain connects TRBV27 to TRBJ2-3; the D is unclear. The CDR3 has 12 amino acids. V was cut by 2 bases and J by 5 bases, with 5 bases left in between. Germline V CDR1 and CDR2: MNHEY, SMNVEV (reference sequence).

This clone was picked up a small number of times. J is TRBJ2-1 and V is TRBV29-1, with a weak D call TRBD2 (6 bases). Germline lookup yields CDR1 SQVTM and CDR2 ANQGSEA. Trimming removed 3 bases at V and 8 bases at J, with 14 bases between. This CDR3 has 13 residues. CDR3 amino acids: CSVDPPGVDEQFF. The CDR3 nucleotides are TGCAGCGTTGATCCCCCGGGGGTAGATGAGCAGTTCTTC.